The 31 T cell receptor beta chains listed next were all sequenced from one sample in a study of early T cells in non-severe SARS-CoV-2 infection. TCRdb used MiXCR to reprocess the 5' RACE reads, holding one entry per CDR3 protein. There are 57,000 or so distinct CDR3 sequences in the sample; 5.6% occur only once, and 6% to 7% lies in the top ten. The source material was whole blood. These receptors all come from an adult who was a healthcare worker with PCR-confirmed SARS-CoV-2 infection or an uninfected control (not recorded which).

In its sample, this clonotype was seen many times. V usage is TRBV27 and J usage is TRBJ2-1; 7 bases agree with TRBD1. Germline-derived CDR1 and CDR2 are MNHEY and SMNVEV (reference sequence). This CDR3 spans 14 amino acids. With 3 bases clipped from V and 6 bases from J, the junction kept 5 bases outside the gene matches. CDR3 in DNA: TGTGCCAGCAGTTTCCGGGCAGGGGGCAATGAGCAGTTCTTC. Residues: CASSFRAGGNEQFF.

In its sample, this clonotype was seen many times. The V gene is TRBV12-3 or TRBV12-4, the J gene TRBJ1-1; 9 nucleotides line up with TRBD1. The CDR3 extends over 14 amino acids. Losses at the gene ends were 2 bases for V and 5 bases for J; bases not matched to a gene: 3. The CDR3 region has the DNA TGTGCCAGCAGTTTAACGACAGGGGGAACTGAAGCTTTCTTT. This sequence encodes CASSLTTGGTEAFF.

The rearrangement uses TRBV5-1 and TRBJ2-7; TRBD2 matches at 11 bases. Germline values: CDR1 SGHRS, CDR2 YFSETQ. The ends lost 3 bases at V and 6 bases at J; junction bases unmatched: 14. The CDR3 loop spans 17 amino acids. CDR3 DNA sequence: TGCGCCAGCAGCTCCCCGGGACTAGCGGAGTCGAGGGCCGAGCAGTACTTC. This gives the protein CASSSPGLAESRAEQYF.

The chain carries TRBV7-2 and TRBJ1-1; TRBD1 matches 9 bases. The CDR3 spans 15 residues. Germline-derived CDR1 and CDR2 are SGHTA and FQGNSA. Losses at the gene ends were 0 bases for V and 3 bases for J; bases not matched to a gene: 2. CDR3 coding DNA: TGTGCCAGCAGCTTAGCAACAGGGGGCCACACTGAAGCTTTCTTT. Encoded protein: CASSLATGGHTEAFF.

DNA for the CDR3: TGTGCCAGCAGTTACGACAGGGTAACCTACGAGCAGTACTTC. Protein sequence: CASSYDRVTYEQYF. The gene calls are TRBV6-5 and TRBJ2-7; 7 bases are shared with TRBD1. Germline CDR1 is MNHEY and CDR2 is SVGAGI. The CDR3 has 14 residues. With 2 bases clipped from V and 2 bases from J, the junction kept 3 bases outside the gene matches.

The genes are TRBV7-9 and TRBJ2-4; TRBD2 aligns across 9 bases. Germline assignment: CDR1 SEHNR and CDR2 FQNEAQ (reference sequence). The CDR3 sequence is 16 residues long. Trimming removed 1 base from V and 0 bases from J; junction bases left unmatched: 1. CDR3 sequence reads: CASSLGTSAAKNIQYF. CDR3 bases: TGTGCCAGCAGCTTAGGGACTAGCGCAGCCAAAAACATTCAGTACTTC.

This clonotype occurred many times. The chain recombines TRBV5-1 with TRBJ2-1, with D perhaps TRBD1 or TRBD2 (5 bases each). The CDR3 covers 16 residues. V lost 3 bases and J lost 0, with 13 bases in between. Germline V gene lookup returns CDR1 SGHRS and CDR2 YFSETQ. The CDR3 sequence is CASSWGTASSYNEQFF. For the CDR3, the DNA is TGCGCCAGCAGCTGGGGGACGGCGAGCTCCTACAATGAGCAGTTCTTC.

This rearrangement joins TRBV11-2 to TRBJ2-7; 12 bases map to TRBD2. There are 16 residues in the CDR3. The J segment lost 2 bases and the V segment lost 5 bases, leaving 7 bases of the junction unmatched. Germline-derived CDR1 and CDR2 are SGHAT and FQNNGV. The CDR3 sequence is CASSTGLAGIAYEQYF. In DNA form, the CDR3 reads TGTGCCAGCAGCACCGGACTAGCGGGGATAGCCTACGAGCAGTACTTC.

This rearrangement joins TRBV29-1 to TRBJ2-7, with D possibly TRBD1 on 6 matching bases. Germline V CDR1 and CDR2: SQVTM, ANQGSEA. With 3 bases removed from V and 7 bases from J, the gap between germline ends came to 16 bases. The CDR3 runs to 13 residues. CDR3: CSVDPDRTGEQYF. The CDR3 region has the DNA TGCAGCGTTGATCCAGACAGGACGGGTGAGCAGTACTTC.

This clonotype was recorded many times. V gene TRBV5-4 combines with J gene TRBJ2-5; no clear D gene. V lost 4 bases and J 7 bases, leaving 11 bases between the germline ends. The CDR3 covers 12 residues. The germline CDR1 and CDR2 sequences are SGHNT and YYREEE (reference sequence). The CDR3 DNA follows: TGTGCCAGCAGCCCCTACTTGGGGACCCAGTACTTC. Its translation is CASSPYLGTQYF.

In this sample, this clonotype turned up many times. CDR3: CASSFHGLAGGPRGEQYF. The CDR3 coding sequence is TGTGCCAGCAGTTTCCACGGACTAGCGGGAGGGCCCAGGGGCGAGCAGTACTTC. The chain recombines TRBV27 with TRBJ2-7, with TRBD2 matching 15 bases. J lost 6 bases, V lost 3 bases, and 12 bases had no gene match. This CDR3 contains 18 residues. Germline V CDR1 and CDR2: MNHEY, SMNVEV (reference sequence).

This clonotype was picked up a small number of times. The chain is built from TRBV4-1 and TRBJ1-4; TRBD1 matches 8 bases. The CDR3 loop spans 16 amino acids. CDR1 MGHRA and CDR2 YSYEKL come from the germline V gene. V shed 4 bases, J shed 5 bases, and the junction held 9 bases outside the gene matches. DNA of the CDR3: TGCGCCAGCAGCCGCGGACAGGGTAACGGGAATGAAAAACTGTTTTTT. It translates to CASSRGQGNGNEKLFF.

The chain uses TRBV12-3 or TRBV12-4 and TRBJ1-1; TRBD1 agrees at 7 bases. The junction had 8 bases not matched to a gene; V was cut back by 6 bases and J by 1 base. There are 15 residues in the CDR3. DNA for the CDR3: TGTGCCAGCAGGTGGTCGGGACAGCCGAACACTGAAGCTTTCTTT. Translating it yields CASRWSGQPNTEAFF.

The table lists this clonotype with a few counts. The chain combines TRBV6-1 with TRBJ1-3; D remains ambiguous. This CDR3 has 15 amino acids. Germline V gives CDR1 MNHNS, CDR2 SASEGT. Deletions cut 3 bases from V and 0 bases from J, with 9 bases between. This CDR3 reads CASSDGFYSGNTIYF. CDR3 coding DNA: TGTGCCAGCAGTGATGGGTTCTACTCTGGAAACACCATATATTTT.

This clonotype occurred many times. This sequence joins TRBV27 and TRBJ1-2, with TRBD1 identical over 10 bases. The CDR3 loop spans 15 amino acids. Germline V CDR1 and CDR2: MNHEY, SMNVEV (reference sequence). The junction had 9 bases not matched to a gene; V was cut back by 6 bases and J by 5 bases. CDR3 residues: CASRDRGAAGYGYTF. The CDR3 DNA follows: TGTGCCAGCAGGGACAGGGGGGCCGCAGGGTATGGCTACACCTTC.

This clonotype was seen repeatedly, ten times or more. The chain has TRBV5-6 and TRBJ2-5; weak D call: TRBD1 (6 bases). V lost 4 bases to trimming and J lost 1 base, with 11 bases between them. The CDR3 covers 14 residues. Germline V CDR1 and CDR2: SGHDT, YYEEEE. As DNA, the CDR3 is TGTGCCAGCAGCCAGGGGCGATTCCAAGAGACCCAGTACTTC. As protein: CASSQGRFQETQYF. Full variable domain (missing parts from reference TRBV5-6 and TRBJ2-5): DAGVTQSPTHLIKTRGQQVTLRCSPKSGHDTVSWYQQALGQGPQFIFQYYEEEERQRGNFPDRFSGHQFPNYSSELNVNALLLGDSALYLCASSQGRFQETQYFGPGTRLLVL.

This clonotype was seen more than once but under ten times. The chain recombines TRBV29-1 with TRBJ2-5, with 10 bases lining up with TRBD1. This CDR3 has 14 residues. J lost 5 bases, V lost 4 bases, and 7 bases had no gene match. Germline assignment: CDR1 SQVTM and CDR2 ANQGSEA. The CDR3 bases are TGCAGCGTTGGGACAGGGGGACGTCTGGAGACCCAGTACTTC. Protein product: CSVGTGGRLETQYF.

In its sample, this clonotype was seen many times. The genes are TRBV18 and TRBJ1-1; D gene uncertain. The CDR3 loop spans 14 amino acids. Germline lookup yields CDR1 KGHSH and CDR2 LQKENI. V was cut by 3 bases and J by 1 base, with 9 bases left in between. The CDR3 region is CASSPLPSNTEAFF. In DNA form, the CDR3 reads TGTGCCAGCTCACCCTTACCTTCGAACACTGAAGCTTTCTTT.

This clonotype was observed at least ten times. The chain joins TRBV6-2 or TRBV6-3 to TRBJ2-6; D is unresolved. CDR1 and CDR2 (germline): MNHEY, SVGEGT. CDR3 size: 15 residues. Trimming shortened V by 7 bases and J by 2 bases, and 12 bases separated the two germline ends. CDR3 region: CASIDSGTGANVLTF. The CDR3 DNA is TGTGCCAGCATTGATAGTGGGACTGGGGCCAACGTCCTGACTTTC.

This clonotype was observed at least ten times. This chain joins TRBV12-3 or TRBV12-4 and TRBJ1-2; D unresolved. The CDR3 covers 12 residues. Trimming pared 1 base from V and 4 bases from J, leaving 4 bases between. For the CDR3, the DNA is TGTGCCAGCAGTTTAGAGGTCTATGGCTACACCTTC. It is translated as CASSLEVYGYTF.

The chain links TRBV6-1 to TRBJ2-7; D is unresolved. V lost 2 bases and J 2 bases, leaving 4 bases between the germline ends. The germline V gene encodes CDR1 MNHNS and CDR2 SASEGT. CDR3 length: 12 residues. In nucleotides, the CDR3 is TGTGCCAGCAGTGAACAGACCTACGAGCAGTACTTC. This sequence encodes CASSEQTYEQYF.

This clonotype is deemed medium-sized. DNA of the CDR3: TGTGCCAGCAGCTTAGAGAGTGCCCCCTACGAGCAGTACTTC. Residues: CASSLESAPYEQYF. This chain joins TRBV7-9 and TRBJ2-7; D not resolved. Trimming left V 1 base short and J 2 bases short, with 9 bases between. Germline assignment: CDR1 SEHNR and CDR2 FQNEAQ (reference sequence). CDR3 length: 14 amino acids.

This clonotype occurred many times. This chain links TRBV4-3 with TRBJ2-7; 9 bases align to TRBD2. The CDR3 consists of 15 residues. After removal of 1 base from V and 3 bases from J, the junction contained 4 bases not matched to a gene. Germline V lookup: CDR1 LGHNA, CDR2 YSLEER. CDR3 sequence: CASSQVLAGDYEQYF. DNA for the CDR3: TGCGCCAGCAGCCAAGTGTTAGCGGGGGACTACGAGCAGTACTTC.

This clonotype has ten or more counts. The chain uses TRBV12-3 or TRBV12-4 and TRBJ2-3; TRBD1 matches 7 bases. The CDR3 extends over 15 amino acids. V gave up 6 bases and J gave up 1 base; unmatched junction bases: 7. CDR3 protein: CASSSDRAGTDTQYF. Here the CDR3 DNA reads TGTGCCAGCAGCTCCGACAGGGCGGGCACAGATACGCAGTATTTT.

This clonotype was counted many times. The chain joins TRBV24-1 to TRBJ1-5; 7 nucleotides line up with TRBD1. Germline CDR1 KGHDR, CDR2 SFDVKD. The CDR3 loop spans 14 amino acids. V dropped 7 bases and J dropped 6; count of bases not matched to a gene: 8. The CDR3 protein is CATSGGGSSQPQHF. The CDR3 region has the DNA TGTGCCACCAGCGGAGGGGGCTCCAGTCAGCCCCAGCATTTT.

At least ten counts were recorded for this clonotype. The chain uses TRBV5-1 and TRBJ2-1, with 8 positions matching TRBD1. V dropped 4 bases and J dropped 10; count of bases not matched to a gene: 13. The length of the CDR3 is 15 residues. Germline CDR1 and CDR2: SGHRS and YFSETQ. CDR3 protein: CASSPNGQGKGEQFF. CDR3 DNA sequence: TGCGCCAGCAGCCCCAACGGACAGGGTAAAGGCGAGCAGTTCTTC.

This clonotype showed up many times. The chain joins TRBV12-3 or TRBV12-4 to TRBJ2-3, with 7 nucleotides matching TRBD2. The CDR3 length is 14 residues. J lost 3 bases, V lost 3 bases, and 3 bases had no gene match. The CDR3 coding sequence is TGTGCCAGCAGTTTCAGCGGGACGACAGATACGCAGTATTTT. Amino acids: CASSFSGTTDTQYF.

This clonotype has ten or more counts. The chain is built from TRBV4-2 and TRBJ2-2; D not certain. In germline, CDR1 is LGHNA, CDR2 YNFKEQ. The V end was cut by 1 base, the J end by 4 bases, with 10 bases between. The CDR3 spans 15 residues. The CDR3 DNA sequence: TGTGCCAGCAGCCAAGTGGGTGCAGCCACCGGGGAGCTGTTTTTT. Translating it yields CASSQVGAATGELFF.

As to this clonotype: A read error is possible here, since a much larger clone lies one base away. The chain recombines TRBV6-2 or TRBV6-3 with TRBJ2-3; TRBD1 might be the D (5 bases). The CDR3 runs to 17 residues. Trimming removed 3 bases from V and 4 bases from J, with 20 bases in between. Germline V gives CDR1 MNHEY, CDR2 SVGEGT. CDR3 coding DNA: TGTGCCAGCAGTTATAGTTCCCAGTGGGGCGGCCCAGATACGCAGTATTTT. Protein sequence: CASSYSSQWGGPDTQYF.

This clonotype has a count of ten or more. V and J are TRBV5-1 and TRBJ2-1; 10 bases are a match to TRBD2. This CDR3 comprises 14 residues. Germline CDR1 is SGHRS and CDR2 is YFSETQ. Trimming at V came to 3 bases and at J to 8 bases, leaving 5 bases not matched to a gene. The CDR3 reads CASSSGGTSDEQFF. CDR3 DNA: TGCGCCAGCAGCTCAGGGGGGACTAGCGATGAGCAGTTCTTC.

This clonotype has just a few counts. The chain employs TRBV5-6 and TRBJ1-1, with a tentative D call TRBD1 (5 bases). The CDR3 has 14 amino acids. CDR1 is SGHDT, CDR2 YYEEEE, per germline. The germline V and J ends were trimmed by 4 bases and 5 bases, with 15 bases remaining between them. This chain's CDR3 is CASSPTGRVTEAFF. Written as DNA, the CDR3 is TGTGCCAGCAGCCCCACCGGCAGGGTTACTGAAGCTTTCTTT.